The present T cell receptor beta chain was sequenced within a study of cytomegalovirus exposure and HLA in healthy donors. The wider study: HLA-typed donors were the source of some 80 million unique TCRs, which an early data release held.

Study results and caveats: Excluded were some V segments that proved indistinguishable, including TRBV6-2 and TRBV6-3. As a later analysis showed, a missense DCLRE1C variant was linked to trimming of TCR beta V- and J-genes.

The PCR had 60 Vbeta and 13 Jbeta primers. TCRdb's table, derived via immunoSEQ multiplex PCR, lists solely in-frame clones and lacks some. The top ten clones hold 6.3% of a sample with some 45,000 clones, 72% of them seen once. Remarks on this clone: As yet, its antigen is unknown.

Looked up from germline, CDR1 is MNHEY and CDR2 is SMNVEV (reference sequence). The CDR3 is made up of 16 amino acids. The ends lost 4 bases at V and 6 bases at J; junction bases unmatched: 10. This rearrangement joins TRBV27 to TRBJ2-1, with TRBD2 matching over 9 bases. The specimen was PBMCs. This clonotype was sampled from a man aged 30 to 45 in good health and CMV-seronegative. As DNA, the CDR3 is TGTGCCAGCAGTTACACCCCGGGACTAGCTCTCAATGAGCAGTTCTTC. Translating gives CASSYTPGLALNEQFF.